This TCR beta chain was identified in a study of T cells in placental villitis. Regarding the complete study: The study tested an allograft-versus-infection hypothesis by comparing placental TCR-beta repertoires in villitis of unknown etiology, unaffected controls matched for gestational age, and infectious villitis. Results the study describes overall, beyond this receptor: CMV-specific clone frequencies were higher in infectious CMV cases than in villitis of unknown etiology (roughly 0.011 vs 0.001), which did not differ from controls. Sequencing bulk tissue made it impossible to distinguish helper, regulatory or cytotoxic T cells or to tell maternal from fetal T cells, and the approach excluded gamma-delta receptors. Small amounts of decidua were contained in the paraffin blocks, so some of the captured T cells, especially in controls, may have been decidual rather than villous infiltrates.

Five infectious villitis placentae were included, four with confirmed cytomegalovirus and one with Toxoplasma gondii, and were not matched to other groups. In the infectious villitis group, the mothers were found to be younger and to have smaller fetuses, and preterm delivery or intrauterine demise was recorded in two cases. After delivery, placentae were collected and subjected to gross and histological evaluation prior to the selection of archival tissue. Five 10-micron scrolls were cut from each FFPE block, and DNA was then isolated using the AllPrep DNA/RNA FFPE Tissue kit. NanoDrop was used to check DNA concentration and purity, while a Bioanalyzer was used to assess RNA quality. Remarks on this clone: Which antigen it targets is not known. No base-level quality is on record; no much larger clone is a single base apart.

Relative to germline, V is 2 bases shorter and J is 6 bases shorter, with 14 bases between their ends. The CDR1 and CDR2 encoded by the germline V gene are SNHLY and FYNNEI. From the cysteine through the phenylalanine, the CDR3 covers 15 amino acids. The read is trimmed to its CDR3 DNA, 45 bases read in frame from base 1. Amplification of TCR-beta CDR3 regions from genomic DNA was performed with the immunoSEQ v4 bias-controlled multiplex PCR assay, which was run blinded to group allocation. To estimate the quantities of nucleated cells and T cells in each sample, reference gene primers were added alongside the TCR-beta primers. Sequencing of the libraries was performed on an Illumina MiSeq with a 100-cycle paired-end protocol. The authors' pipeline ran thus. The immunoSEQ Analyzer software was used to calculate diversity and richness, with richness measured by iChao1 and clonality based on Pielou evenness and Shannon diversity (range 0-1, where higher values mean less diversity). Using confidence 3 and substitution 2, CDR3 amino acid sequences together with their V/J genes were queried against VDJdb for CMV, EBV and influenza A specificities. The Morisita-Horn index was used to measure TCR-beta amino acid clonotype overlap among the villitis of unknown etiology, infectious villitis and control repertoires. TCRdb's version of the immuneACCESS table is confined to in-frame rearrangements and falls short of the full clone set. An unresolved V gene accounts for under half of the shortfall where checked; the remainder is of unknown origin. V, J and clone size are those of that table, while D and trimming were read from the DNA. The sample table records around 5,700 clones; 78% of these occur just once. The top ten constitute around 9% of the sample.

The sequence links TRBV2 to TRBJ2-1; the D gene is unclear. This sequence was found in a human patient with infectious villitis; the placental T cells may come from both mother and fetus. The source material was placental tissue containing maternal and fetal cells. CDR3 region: CASSENQKSANEQFF. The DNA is TGTGCCAGCAGTGAAAATCAGAAATCCGCCAATGAGCAGTTCTTC. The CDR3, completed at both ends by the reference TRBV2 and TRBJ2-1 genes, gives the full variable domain EPEVTQTPSHQVTQMGQEVILRCVPISNHLYFYWYRQILGQKVEFLVSFYNNEISEKSEIFDDQFSVERPDGSNFTLKIRSTKLEDSAMYFCASSENQKSANEQFFGPGTRLTVL.